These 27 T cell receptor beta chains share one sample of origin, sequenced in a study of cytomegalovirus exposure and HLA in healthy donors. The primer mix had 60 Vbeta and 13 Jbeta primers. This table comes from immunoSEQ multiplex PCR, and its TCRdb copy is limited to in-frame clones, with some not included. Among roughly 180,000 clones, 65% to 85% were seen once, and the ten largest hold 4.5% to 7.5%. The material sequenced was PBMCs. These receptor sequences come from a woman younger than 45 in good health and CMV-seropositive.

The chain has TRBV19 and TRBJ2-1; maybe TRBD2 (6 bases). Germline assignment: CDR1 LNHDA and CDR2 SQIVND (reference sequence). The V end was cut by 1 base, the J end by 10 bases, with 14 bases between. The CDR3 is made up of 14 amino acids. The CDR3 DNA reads TGTGCCAGTAGTATAGGACTAGGAATGGAAGAGCAGTTCTTC. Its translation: CASSIGLGMEEQFF.

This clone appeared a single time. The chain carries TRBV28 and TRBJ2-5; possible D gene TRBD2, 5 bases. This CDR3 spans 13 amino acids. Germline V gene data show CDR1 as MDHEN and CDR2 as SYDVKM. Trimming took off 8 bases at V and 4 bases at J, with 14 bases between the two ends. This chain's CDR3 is CASGEGSRETQYF. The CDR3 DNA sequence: TGTGCCAGCGGGGAAGGGAGCCGAGAGACCCAGTACTTC.

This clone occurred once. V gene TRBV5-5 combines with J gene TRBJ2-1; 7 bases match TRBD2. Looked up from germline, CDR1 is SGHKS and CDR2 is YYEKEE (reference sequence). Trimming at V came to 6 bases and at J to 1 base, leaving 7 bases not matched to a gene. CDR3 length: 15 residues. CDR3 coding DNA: TGTGCCAGCACCCTTGGGAGGGTTTCCTACAATGAGCAGTTCTTC. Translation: CASTLGRVSYNEQFF.

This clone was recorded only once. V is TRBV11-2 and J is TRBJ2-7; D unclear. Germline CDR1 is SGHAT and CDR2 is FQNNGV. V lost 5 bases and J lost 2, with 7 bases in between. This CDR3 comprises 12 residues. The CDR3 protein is CASSRRTYEQYF. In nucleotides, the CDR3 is TGTGCCAGCAGCCGGAGAACCTACGAGCAGTACTTC. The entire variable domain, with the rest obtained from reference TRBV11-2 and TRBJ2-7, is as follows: EAGVAQSPRYKIIEKRQSVAFWCNPISGHATLYWYQQILGQGPKLLIQFQNNGVVDDSQLPKDRFSAERLKGVDSTLKIQPAKLEDSAVYLCASSRRTYEQYFGPGTRLTVT.

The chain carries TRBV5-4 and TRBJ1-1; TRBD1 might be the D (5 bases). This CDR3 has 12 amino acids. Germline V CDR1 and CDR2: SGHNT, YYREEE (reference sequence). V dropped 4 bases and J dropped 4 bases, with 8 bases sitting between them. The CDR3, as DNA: TGTGCCAGCAGCCCGCAGGGCACTGAAGCTTTCTTT. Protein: CASSPQGTEAFF.

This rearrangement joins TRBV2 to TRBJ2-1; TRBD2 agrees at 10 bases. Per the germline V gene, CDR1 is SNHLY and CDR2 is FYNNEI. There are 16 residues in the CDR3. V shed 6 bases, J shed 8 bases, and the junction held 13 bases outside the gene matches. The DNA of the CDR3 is TGTGCCAGCAGCCGCCCCAGCGGGAGGGCCCTCGATGAGCAGTTCTTC. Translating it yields CASSRPSGRALDEQFF.

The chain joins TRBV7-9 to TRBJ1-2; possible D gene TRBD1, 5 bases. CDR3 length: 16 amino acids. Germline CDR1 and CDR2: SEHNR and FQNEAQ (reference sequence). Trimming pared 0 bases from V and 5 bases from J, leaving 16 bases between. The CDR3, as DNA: TGTGCCAGCAGCTTAGCTTTCGGGACTCCAAGATATGGCTACACCTTC. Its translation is CASSLAFGTPRYGYTF.

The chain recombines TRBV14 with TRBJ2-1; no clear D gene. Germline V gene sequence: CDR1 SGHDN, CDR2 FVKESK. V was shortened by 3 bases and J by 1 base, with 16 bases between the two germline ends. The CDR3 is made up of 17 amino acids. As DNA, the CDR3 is TGTGCCAGCAGCCAGATCGGATTCTCGGGTTCCTACAATGAGCAGTTCTTC. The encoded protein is CASSQIGFSGSYNEQFF.

CDR3 DNA sequence: TGTGCCAGCAGTCCCAGGACATTGGGTGAGCAGTTCTTC. Amino acids: CASSPRTLGEQFF. The V gene is TRBV27, the J gene TRBJ2-1; tentative D call: TRBD1 (5 bases). The V and J ends lost 5 bases and 9 bases respectively, with 14 bases between them. This CDR3 region has 13 residues. CDR1 is MNHEY and CDR2 is SMNVEV in the germline V gene (reference sequence).

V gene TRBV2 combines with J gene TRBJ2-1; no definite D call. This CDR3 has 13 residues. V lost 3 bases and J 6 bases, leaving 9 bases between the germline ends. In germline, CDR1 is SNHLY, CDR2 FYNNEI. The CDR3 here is CASSDVESNEQFF. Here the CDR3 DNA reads TGTGCCAGCAGTGACGTGGAGAGCAATGAGCAGTTCTTC. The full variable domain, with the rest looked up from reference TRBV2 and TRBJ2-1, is EPEVTQTPSHQVTQMGQEVILRCVPISNHLYFYWYRQILGQKVEFLVSFYNNEISEKSEIFDDQFSVERPDGSNFTLKIRSTKLEDSAMYFCASSDVESNEQFFGPGTRLTVL.

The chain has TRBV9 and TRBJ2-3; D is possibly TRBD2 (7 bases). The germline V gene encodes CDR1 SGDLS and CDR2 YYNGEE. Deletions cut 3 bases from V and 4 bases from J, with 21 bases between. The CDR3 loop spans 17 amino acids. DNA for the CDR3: TGTGCCAGCAGCGGACGCCACAGACTAGGGGGGGCAGATACGCAGTATTTT. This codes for CASSGRHRLGGADTQYF.

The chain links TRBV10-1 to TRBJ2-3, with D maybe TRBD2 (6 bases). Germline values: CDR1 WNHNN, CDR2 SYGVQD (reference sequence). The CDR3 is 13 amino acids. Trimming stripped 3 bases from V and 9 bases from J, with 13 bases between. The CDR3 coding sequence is TGCGCCAGCAGTGATCCGCCGGGGGAAACGCAGTATTTT. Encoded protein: CASSDPPGETQYF.

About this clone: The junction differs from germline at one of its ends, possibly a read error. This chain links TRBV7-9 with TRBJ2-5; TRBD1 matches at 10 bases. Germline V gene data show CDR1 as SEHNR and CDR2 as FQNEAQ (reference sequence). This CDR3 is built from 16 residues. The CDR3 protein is CSSSPRDRGLRETQYF. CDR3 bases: TGTTCCAGCAGCCCCCGGGACAGGGGACTTCGAGAGACCCAGTACTTC. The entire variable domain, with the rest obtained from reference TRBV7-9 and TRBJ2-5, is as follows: DTGVSQNPRHKITKRGQNVTFRCDPISEHNRLYWYRQTLGQGPEFLTYFQNEAQLEKSRLLSDRFSAERPKGSFSTLEIQRTEQGDSAMYLCSSSPRDRGLRETQYFGPGTRLLVL.

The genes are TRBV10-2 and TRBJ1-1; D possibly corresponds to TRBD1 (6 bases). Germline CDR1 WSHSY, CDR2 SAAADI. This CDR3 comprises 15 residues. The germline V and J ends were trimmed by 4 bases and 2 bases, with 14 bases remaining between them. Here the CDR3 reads CASSALGGYNTEAFF. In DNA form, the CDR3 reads TGCGCCAGCAGTGCTTTAGGGGGATATAACACTGAAGCTTTCTTT.

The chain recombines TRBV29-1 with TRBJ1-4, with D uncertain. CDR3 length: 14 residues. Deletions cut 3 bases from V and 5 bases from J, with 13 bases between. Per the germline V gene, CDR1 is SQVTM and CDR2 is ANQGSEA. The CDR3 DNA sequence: TGCAGCGTTGACCCCGGCGGCATGAATGAAAAACTGTTTTTT. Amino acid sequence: CSVDPGGMNEKLFF.

This chain's CDR3 is CASSTGLAGGGETQYF. The CDR3 DNA reads TGTGCCAGCAGCACGGGACTAGCGGGAGGGGGAGAGACCCAGTACTTC. The chain employs TRBV9 and TRBJ2-5, with TRBD2 matching 16 bases. This CDR3 spans 16 amino acids. Trimming took 4 bases from V and 4 from J; bases not matched to a gene: 4. From germline, CDR1 is SGDLS and CDR2 YYNGEE.

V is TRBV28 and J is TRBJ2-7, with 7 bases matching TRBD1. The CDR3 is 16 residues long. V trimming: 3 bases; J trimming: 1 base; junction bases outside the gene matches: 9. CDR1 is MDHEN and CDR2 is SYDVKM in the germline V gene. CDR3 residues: CASSFNPTGASYEQYF. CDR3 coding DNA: TGTGCCAGCAGTTTTAACCCCACAGGGGCTTCCTACGAGCAGTACTTC.

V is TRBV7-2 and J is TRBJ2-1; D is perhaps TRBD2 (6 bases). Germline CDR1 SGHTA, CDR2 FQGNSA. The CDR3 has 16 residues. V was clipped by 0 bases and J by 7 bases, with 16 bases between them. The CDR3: CASSLAGSSIGNEQFF. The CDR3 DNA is TGTGCCAGCAGCTTAGCCGGGAGTTCAATTGGGAATGAGCAGTTCTTC.

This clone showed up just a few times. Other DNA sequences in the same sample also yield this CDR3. CDR3 nucleotides: TGCGCCAGCAGCTTGAGGGGGCAGGGATCCTTTCAAGAGACCCAGTACTTC. Translation: CASSLRGQGSFQETQYF. The chain combines TRBV5-1 with TRBJ2-5; 7 bases line up with TRBD1. Germline V gene data show CDR1 as SGHRS and CDR2 as YFSETQ. With V trimmed by 1 base and J by 2 bases, 11 bases remained unmatched. This CDR3 has 17 amino acids.

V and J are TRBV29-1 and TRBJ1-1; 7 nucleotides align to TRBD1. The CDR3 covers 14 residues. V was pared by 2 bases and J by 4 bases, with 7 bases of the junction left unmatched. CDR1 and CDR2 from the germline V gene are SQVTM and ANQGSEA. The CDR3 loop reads CSVEKGAGATEAFF. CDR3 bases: TGCAGCGTTGAAAAGGGGGCAGGGGCCACTGAAGCTTTCTTT.

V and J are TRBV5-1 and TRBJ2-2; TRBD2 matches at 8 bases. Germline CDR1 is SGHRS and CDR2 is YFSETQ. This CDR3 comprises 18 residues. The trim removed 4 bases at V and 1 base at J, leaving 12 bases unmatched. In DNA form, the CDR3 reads TGCGCCAGCAGCGCAGAACCCAGAGCGGGGGTGAACACCGGGGAGCTGTTTTTT. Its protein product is CASSAEPRAGVNTGELFF.

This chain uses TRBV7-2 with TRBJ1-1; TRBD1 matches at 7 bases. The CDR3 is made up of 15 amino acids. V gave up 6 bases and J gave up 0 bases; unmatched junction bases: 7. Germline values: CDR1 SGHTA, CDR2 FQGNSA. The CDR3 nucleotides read TGTGCCAGCAGAAGTGACAGGGTCATGAACACTGAAGCTTTCTTT. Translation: CASRSDRVMNTEAFF. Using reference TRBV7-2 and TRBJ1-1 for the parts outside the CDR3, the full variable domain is GAGVSQSPSNKVTEKGKDVELRCDPISGHTALYWYRQSLGQGLEFLIYFQGNSAPDKSGLPSDRFSAERTGGSVSTLTIQRTQQEDSAVYLCASRSDRVMNTEAFFGQGTRLTVV.

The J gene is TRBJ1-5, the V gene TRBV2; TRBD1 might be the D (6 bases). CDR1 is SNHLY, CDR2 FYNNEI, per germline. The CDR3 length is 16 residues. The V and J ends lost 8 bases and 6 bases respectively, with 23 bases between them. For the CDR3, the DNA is TGTGCCAGCTCTACCACCCGGACAGTAGGGGGTCAGCCCCAGCATTTT. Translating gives CASSTTRTVGGQPQHF.

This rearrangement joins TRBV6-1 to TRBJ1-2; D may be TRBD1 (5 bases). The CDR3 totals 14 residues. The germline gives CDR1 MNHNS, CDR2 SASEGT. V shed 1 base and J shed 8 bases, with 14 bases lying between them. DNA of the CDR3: TGTGCCAGCAGTGAAGGGGGCGCCAGGGCCGGCTACACCTTC. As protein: CASSEGGARAGYTF.

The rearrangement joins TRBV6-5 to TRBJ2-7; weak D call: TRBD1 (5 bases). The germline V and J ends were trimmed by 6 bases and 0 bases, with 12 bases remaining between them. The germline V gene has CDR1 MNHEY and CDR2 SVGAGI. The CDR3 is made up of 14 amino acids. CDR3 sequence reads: CASRRKGRSYEQYF. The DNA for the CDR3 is TGTGCCAGCAGACGTAAGGGGCGCTCCTACGAGCAGTACTTC.

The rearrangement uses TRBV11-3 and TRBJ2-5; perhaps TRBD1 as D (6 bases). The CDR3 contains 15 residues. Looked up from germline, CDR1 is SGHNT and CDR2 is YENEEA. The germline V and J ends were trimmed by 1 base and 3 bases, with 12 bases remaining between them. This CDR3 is CASSLGLSGEETQYF. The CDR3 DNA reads TGTGCCAGCAGCTTAGGTCTTTCAGGGGAAGAGACCCAGTACTTC.

The CDR3 bases are TGTGCCAGCCAGAGACTCACTGAAGCTTTCTTT. It codes for CASQRLTEAFF. The genes are TRBV9 and TRBJ1-1; D not resolved. Germline CDR1 SGDLS, CDR2 YYNGEE. V lost 7 bases, J lost 4 bases, and 8 bases lay in between. The CDR3 covers 11 residues.